This is a list of T cell receptor beta chains from one sample in a study of cytomegalovirus exposure and HLA in healthy donors. Measured with immunoSEQ multiplex PCR; TCRdb has only the in-frame clones, and not every one. The sample includes fewer than 200,000 clones, 76% seen only once; the top ten take less than 1%. Sequencing input: PBMCs. These receptors all stem from a female donor in good health and CMV-seronegative. Both conserved end residues are part of each CDR3. A D gene is named only where the DNA matches it firmly.

CDR3,length,V,J,D
CASSLAGGEKLFF,13,TRBV7-9,TRBJ1-4,TRBD1
CASSLEQGATEAFF,14,TRBV5-1,TRBJ1-1,.
CASSSMGGNYGYTF,14,TRBV6-5,TRBJ1-2,.
CAWSVIQGQPQHF,13,TRBV30,TRBJ1-5,.
CSASRGEAFF,10,TRBV20-1,TRBJ1-1,.
CASSLPQRDWTIQTQYF,17,TRBV5-1,TRBJ2-5,.
CASREGLNTEAFF,13,TRBV19,TRBJ1-1,.
CASSLGGSDYGYTF,14,TRBV5-6,TRBJ1-2,.
CSINSPDSFGDEQYF,15,TRBV29-1,TRBJ2-7,.
CASRDRGSGANVLTF,15,TRBV19,TRBJ2-6,TRBD1
CASSEYTGNEQFF,13,TRBV21-1,TRBJ2-1,.
CASSPVRQNSGNTIYF,16,TRBV18,TRBJ1-3,.
CASRRTSTDTQYF,13,TRBV28,TRBJ2-3,.
CAIPARGAQDTQYF,14,TRBV7-9,TRBJ2-3,TRBD2
CASSLRGNRELWGGYEQYF,19,TRBV7-8,TRBJ2-7,.
CASIIGAGFSNQPQHF,16,TRBV19,TRBJ1-5,.
CAWSDFPGYTGELFF,15,TRBV30,TRBJ2-2,.
CASSETGVGDTQYF,14,TRBV11-1,TRBJ2-3,TRBD1
CASSSARAVEQYF,13,TRBV11-2,TRBJ2-7,.
CASSLDGRANTEAFF,15,TRBV11-2,TRBJ1-1,.
CASSLGSSGRALHEQYF,17,TRBV7-9,TRBJ2-7,TRBD2
CASSSILAGGYNEQFF,16,TRBV7-9,TRBJ2-1,TRBD2
CASSHGDVTDTQYF,14,TRBV4-1,TRBJ2-3,.
CASSPGGTGRGETQYF,16,TRBV6-4,TRBJ2-5,TRBD1
CASSGQGLNFAEQYF,15,TRBV2,TRBJ2-7,TRBD1
CASSGEITLNTEAFF,15,TRBV7-2,TRBJ1-1,.
CASSLAGGYNEQFF,14,TRBV19,TRBJ2-1,TRBD2
CAWSGNRGERAFF,13,TRBV30,TRBJ1-1,TRBD1
CASSSLRGQFRGFF,14,TRBV19,TRBJ1-1,TRBD1
CASSPFGQGEGDTEAFF,17,TRBV28,TRBJ1-1,TRBD1
CASSEGDRHLGNEQYF,16,TRBV6-1,TRBJ2-7,.